Each of the 27 T cell receptor beta chains below was sequenced from the same sample in a study of T cell responses to AZD1222 COVID-19 vaccine. The repertoire was sequenced with immunoSEQ multiplex PCR; TCRdb's copy has only in-frame clones and lacks some. The sample shows some 140,000 clones, around 85% of them seen only once. Source: peripheral blood, taken on day 0 of MenACWY control vaccination. The receptors here all came from an adult in good health.

The genes are TRBV5-8 and TRBJ1-3; TRBD1 agrees at 10 bases. The CDR3 consists of 15 residues. Germline assignment: CDR1 SGHTS and CDR2 YDEGEE. V lost 4 bases to trimming and J lost 4 bases; unmatched junction nucleotides: 5. The CDR3 loop reads CASSLGQGNGNTIYF. In DNA form, the CDR3 reads TGTGCCAGCAGCCTGGGACAGGGGAACGGAAACACCATATATTTT.

The genes are TRBV19 and TRBJ1-6, with 8 nucleotides matching TRBD1. CDR1 is LNHDA, CDR2 SQIVND, per germline (reference sequence). Germline trimming cut 6 bases from V and 7 bases from J; bases unmatched to any gene: 8. This CDR3 region has 15 residues. Here the CDR3 DNA reads TGTGCCAGTAGCGCAAGGCAGGGGGCGAATTCACCCCTCCACTTT. Translated: CASSARQGANSPLHF.

The J gene is TRBJ2-5, the V gene TRBV19, with D possibly being TRBD1 or TRBD2 (7 bases each). Trimming removed 3 bases at V and 5 bases at J, with 13 bases between. The CDR3 length is 14 residues. Germline CDR1 and CDR2: LNHDA and SQIVND (reference sequence). This CDR3 is CASSIGGTAETQYF. The CDR3 DNA sequence: TGTGCCAGTAGTATCGGGGGGACAGCGGAGACCCAGTACTTC.

This clone was recorded only once. J is TRBJ2-2 and V is TRBV24-1, with 11 bases identical to TRBD1. J was trimmed by 4 bases and V by 4 bases; bases with no gene match: 4. There are 16 residues in the CDR3. CDR1 KGHDR and CDR2 SFDVKD come from the germline V gene. CDR3 bases: TGTGCCACCAGTGAGGCCGGGACAGGGGGCACCGGGGAGCTGTTTTTT. Translation gives CATSEAGTGGTGELFF.

The sample holds a few counts of this clone. The V call is TRBV10-3, the J call TRBJ1-2; TRBD1 is a possible D gene (6 bases). Trimming shortened V by 10 bases and J by 4 bases, and 16 bases separated the two germline ends. The CDR3 extends over 13 amino acids. CDR1 and CDR2 from the germline V gene are ENHRY and SYGVKD. CDR3: CATGDGQSYGYTF. CDR3 coding DNA: TGTGCCACCGGAGATGGACAGAGCTATGGCTACACCTTC.

The chain couples TRBV11-2 to TRBJ1-2; no reliable D call. The V end lost 4 bases, the J end lost 2 bases, and 11 bases lay between the germline ends. CDR1 is SGHAT and CDR2 is FQNNGV in the germline V gene. The CDR3 sequence is 14 residues long. The CDR3: CASSSNRQNYGYTF. CDR3 nucleotide sequence: TGTGCCAGCAGCTCCAACAGACAAAACTATGGCTACACCTTC. The whole variable domain, filled in from reference TRBV11-2 and TRBJ1-2, reads EAGVAQSPRYKIIEKRQSVAFWCNPISGHATLYWYQQILGQGPKLLIQFQNNGVVDDSQLPKDRFSAERLKGVDSTLKIQPAKLEDSAVYLCASSSNRQNYGYTFGSGTRLTVV.

The genes are TRBV24-1 and TRBJ1-2; TRBD1 aligns across 11 bases. J gave up 6 bases and V 7 bases, and 6 bases lay outside the gene matches. The CDR3 extends over 14 amino acids. Germline CDR1 and CDR2: KGHDR and SFDVKD. The CDR3 sequence is CATSLRGQGDGYTF. The CDR3 DNA follows: TGTGCCACCAGCCTTCGGGGACAGGGGGATGGCTACACCTTC.

This chain joins TRBV4-2 and TRBJ2-1; weak D call: TRBD2 (6 bases). Germline V gene data show CDR1 as LGHNA and CDR2 as YNFKEQ. The CDR3 extends over 17 amino acids. V was shortened by 0 bases and J by 5 bases, with 17 bases between the two germline ends. CDR3 amino acids: CASSQDLSPGVNNEQFF. The CDR3 DNA follows: TGTGCCAGCAGCCAAGATCTGTCCCCGGGGGTGAACAATGAGCAGTTCTTC.

The rearrangement uses TRBV7-2 and TRBJ2-1; the match to TRBD1 covers 7 bases. The germline V gene has CDR1 SGHTA and CDR2 FQGNSA. With V trimmed by 1 base and J by 6 bases, 0 bases remained unmatched. The CDR3 is 13 amino acids. CDR3 sequence: CASSLGQGNEQFF. The CDR3 coding sequence is TGTGCCAGCAGCTTAGGACAGGGCAATGAGCAGTTCTTC.

This chain links TRBV5-1 with TRBJ1-2; D is unclear. Trimming removed 0 bases from V and 7 bases from J, with 10 bases in between. The CDR3 is 13 amino acids. Germline-derived CDR1 and CDR2 are SGHRS and YFSETQ. This CDR3 reads CASSLEVPLGYTF. CDR3 DNA: TGCGCCAGCAGCTTGGAGGTACCTCTTGGCTACACCTTC.

This rearrangement joins TRBV5-1 to TRBJ1-2; D perhaps matches TRBD1 (5 bases). In germline, CDR1 is SGHRS, CDR2 YFSETQ. This CDR3 is built from 15 residues. Trimming pared 4 bases from V and 6 bases from J, leaving 19 bases between. The CDR3 DNA sequence: TGCGCCAGCAGCGAGCTCGGGCAGGGTGGACATGGCTACACCTTC. Translated, it gives CASSELGQGGHGYTF.

The chain joins TRBV24-1 to TRBJ2-3; 13 nucleotides match TRBD2. Germline lookup yields CDR1 KGHDR and CDR2 SFDVKD. The CDR3 extends over 18 amino acids. Trimming removed 1 base from V and 1 base from J; junction bases left unmatched: 4. CDR3 nucleotide sequence: TGTGCCACCAGTGATTTCCGAGGGACTAGCGGGGGCACAGATACGCAGTATTTT. Its protein product is CATSDFRGTSGGTDTQYF.

This chain links TRBV6-5 with TRBJ1-1; D remains unclear. There are 13 residues in the CDR3. The V and J ends lost 7 bases and 1 base respectively, with 10 bases between them. CDR1 and CDR2 from the germline V gene are MNHEY and SVGAGI. Here the CDR3 reads CASKVGSNTEAFF. In DNA form, the CDR3 reads TGTGCCAGCAAGGTAGGATCGAACACTGAAGCTTTCTTT.

In DNA form, the CDR3 reads TGTGCCAGCAGCCGGGACAGGGTGGGATTCGAGCAGTACTTC. Translation: CASSRDRVGFEQYF. The rearrangement links TRBV5-6 to TRBJ2-7, with 9 bases that match TRBD1. The germline V gene has CDR1 SGHDT and CDR2 YYEEEE. V lost 4 bases to trimming and J lost 6 bases; unmatched junction nucleotides: 8. The length of the CDR3 is 14 residues.

V and J are TRBV13 and TRBJ1-3; 10 nucleotides align to TRBD1. The CDR3 extends over 15 amino acids. Germline V CDR1 and CDR2: PRHDT, FYEKMQ (reference sequence). The junction had 3 bases not matched to a gene; V was cut back by 5 bases and J by 2 bases. CDR3 in amino acids: CASSAGTGAGNTIYF. Here the CDR3 DNA reads TGTGCCAGCAGCGCCGGGACAGGGGCTGGAAACACCATATATTTT. The whole variable domain, filled in from reference TRBV13 and TRBJ1-3, reads AAGVIQSPRHLIKEKRETATLKCYPIPRHDTVYWYQQGPGQDPQFLISFYEKMQSDKGSIPDRFSAQQFSDYHSELNMSSLELGDSALYFCASSAGTGAGNTIYFGEGSWLTVV.

J is TRBJ2-7 and V is TRBV6-5, with 10 bases that match TRBD2. Germline values: CDR1 MNHEY, CDR2 SVGAGI. Germline trimming cut 8 bases from V and 3 bases from J; bases unmatched to any gene: 4. This CDR3 is built from 13 residues. The CDR3: CASGLAESYEQYF. CDR3 DNA: TGTGCCAGCGGACTAGCGGAGAGCTACGAGCAGTACTTC.

This sequence joins TRBV10-3 and TRBJ2-2; 7 nucleotides line up with TRBD1. CDR3 length: 14 residues. With 6 bases clipped from V and 5 bases from J, the junction kept 6 bases outside the gene matches. Germline V gives CDR1 ENHRY, CDR2 SYGVKD. The CDR3 sequence: CAISEGAPTGELFF. CDR3 coding DNA: TGTGCCATCAGCGAGGGGGCGCCAACCGGGGAGCTGTTTTTT.

This chain uses TRBV15 with TRBJ2-5, with D hard to call. Germline assignment: CDR1 LNHNV and CDR2 YYDKDF (reference sequence). This CDR3 is 13 amino acids long. The V and J ends lost 3 bases and 4 bases respectively, with 9 bases between them. This CDR3 is CATSSEFLETQYF. The CDR3 nucleotides read TGTGCCACCAGCAGTGAGTTCTTAGAGACCCAGTACTTC.

The rearrangement links TRBV2 to TRBJ2-7; D unclear. Germline V gene sequence: CDR1 SNHLY, CDR2 FYNNEI. V was trimmed by 6 bases and J by 6 bases, leaving 15 bases between them. The CDR3 consists of 13 residues. As DNA, the CDR3 is TGTGCCAGCAGGCTAGGTCCTTTAAGCGAGCAGTACGTC. This gives the protein CASRLGPLSEQYV.

The rearrangement links TRBV28 to TRBJ1-3; D is undetermined. The length of the CDR3 is 13 residues. The V and J ends lost 11 bases and 1 base respectively, with 12 bases between them. Germline CDR1 is MDHEN and CDR2 is SYDVKM. The CDR3 nucleotides read TGTGCCTCCTACACAGATTCTGGAAACACCATATATTTT. Translation: CASYTDSGNTIYF.

V is TRBV5-5 and J is TRBJ2-2; D is unresolved. CDR1 is SGHKS and CDR2 is YYEKEE in the germline V gene (reference sequence). With 4 bases removed from V and 7 bases from J, the gap between germline ends came to 11 bases. This CDR3 contains 13 residues. The CDR3 is CASSLVSLGELFF. In DNA, the CDR3 is TGTGCCAGCAGCCTCGTTAGCCTCGGGGAGCTGTTTTTT.

The chain employs TRBV11-2 and TRBJ2-2; TRBD2 is a possible D gene (6 bases). Germline V lookup: CDR1 SGHAT, CDR2 FQNNGV. The CDR3 loop spans 17 amino acids. Deletions cut 5 bases from V and 1 base from J, with 17 bases between. For the CDR3, the DNA is TGTGCCAGCAGCCGAGAAAGCGGAGGGCGGAACACCGGGGAGCTGTTTTTT. Protein sequence: CASSRESGGRNTGELFF. Based on the CDR3 plus reference TRBV11-2 and TRBJ2-2, the full variable domain is EAGVAQSPRYKIIEKRQSVAFWCNPISGHATLYWYQQILGQGPKLLIQFQNNGVVDDSQLPKDRFSAERLKGVDSTLKIQPAKLEDSAVYLCASSRESGGRNTGELFFGEGSRLTVL.

This clone was observed a handful of times. The chain uses TRBV7-9 and TRBJ1-5; D remains ambiguous. The CDR3 extends over 13 amino acids. V dropped 5 bases and J dropped 7 bases, with 12 bases sitting between them. The germline V gene encodes CDR1 SEHNR and CDR2 FQNEAQ (reference sequence). The CDR3 coding sequence is TGTGCCAGCAGCGCGGAGGCGAAACAGCCCCAGCATTTT. Translation gives CASSAEAKQPQHF.

V usage is TRBV10-3 and J usage is TRBJ1-5; D gene unclear. Germline V lookup: CDR1 ENHRY, CDR2 SYGVKD. The CDR3 contains 14 residues. V was trimmed by 2 bases and J by 0 bases, leaving 5 bases between them. The CDR3 DNA sequence: TGTGCCATCAGTGAGCCACATAGCAATCAGCCCCAGCATTTT. Translation: CAISEPHSNQPQHF.

This chain joins TRBV19 and TRBJ1-3, with D tentatively TRBD1 (5 bases). V lost 4 bases, J lost 0 bases, and 13 bases lay in between. Looked up from germline, CDR1 is LNHDA and CDR2 is SQIVND (reference sequence). CDR3 length equals 16 residues. CDR3 DNA: TGTGCCAGTAGTAGGGGGGGATTAAACTCTGGAAACACCATATATTTT. It codes for CASSRGGLNSGNTIYF.

This chain connects TRBV7-6 to TRBJ2-1; D perhaps matches TRBD2 (5 bases). This CDR3 contains 14 residues. V was pared by 3 bases and J by 0 bases, with 6 bases between. Germline CDR1 and CDR2: SGHVS and FNYEAQ. CDR3 loop: CASSLDFSYNEQFF. CDR3 nucleotide sequence: TGTGCCAGCAGCTTGGACTTCTCCTACAATGAGCAGTTCTTC.

V usage is TRBV7-2 and J usage is TRBJ2-1; D uncertain. Germline CDR1 and CDR2: SGHTA and FQGNSA. Between the trimmed V and J ends, which lost 5 bases and 5 bases, there was a span of 7 bases. The CDR3 is made up of 12 amino acids. CDR3 DNA sequence: TGTGCCAGCAGCCGGCTGAACAATGAGCAGTTCTTC. It codes for CASSRLNNEQFF.